This T cell receptor (beta chain) was documented in a study of shared clonotypes between healthy human individuals (dated by TCRdb to about 2020). At the level of the whole study: The cohort comprised two women and a few men aged 18 to 49 years. For each donor, CD4 naive and CD4 memory were each given three plates, CD8 naive was given two plates, and CD8 memory was given one plate. To estimate repertoire size and how much clonotypes are shared between individuals, the study performed deep sequencing of blood TCR repertoires from about five healthy adults. Libraries were prepared and TCR repertoires were sequenced by different laboratories using diverse techniques, in order to increase sequencing depth and limit assay-specific biases. Each donor's leukapheresis produced roughly between roughly 0.94 and 9.5 billion PBMCs.

What the study reported, not specific to this receptor: Across a handful of donors, roughly 5.4% of naive CD4, roughly 3.4% of naive CD8, 2.3% of memory CD4, and 0.4% to 0.45% of memory CD8 clonotypes were shared. Incomplete sequencing was indicated by rarefaction of sorted-subset datasets, despite the large sequencing depth. Estimated clonotype richness was generally larger for naive than for memory subsets. Pairwise subsampling indicated that sequencing depth was expected to affect the degree of clonotype sharing among donors. Compared with non-shared clonotypes, the clonotypes found in all four sorted-subset donors had higher generation probabilities. Sampling was restricted to blood, and TCR repertoires in tissue are likely to differ from TCR repertoires in blood. Because the study included only a small number of donors, the genetic and exposure-history diversity represented was limited.

TCR CDR3 regions were amplified from genomic DNA by multiplex PCR using the deep immunoSEQ assay. Extracted genomic DNA from each cell subset was distributed evenly across all wells of several immunoSEQ 96-well plates, and each plate was treated as a replicate. For sorted subsets, 150 to 250 ng genomic DNA, equal to 30,000 to 35,000 T cell genomes, was loaded into each replicate PCR. Purified libraries were measured with a Qubit 3.0 fluorometer, size-checked on a Bioanalyzer 2100, and measured again with the KAPA Library Quantification kit. Each immunoSEQ 96-well plate was sequenced on its own single-read 150-cycle Illumina NextSeq 550 flow cell. From the authors' description of their analysis: Because the immunoSEQ output held only junctional sequences and lacked quality scores, the filtering could not match the filtering applied to full-length reads. Sequences were annotated with PyIR, a Python wrapper for IgBLAST v1.9, using IMGT germline references to assign V/J genes and CDR3. Reads were filtered out if the reads had weak V/J assignments (E-value above 1e-6), no CDR3, stop codons, out-of-frame junctions, or ambiguous translated residues. V3J clonotypes were defined as sequences sharing the same inferred V gene, J gene, and CDR3 amino acid sequence. To compute the percentage overlap between repertoires, the number of shared unique clonotypes was divided by the size of the smaller repertoire. Richness of each repertoire was evaluated using RTK rarefaction, the Chao1 estimator, and Recon v2.1 estimates of unobserved clonotypes. Generation probabilities for all TCRbeta clonotypes obtained by the gDNA method from a few donors were computed using OLGA. Here the immuneACCESS table is served through TCRdb, limited to in-frame sequences with V and J called. Missing clones are a known gap in these copies; in checked studies unresolved V genes cover under half, and the rest lacks a known reason. V and J calls and clone size are as listed in that table; D and trimming were resolved from the DNA. This sample comprises some 2,400,000 clones, almost 96% of them detected only once. The top ten constitute roughly 0.13% of the sample.

The donors were healthy, HIV-negative adults who had no recently reported acute infections or vaccinations. Every donor was a Caucasian adult living in Nashville, Tennessee, USA. Magnetic negative selection was used to enrich CD4+ T cells, after which naive cells were positively selected on CD45RA and the negative fraction became the memory subset. After blood collection by leukapheresis, PBMCs were isolated using Ficoll-Histopaque density gradient centrifugation and then cryopreserved in the vapor phase of liquid nitrogen. Purity and quantity of every magnetically sorted T cell population were checked by analytical flow cytometry. From each sorted fraction, genomic DNA was isolated and quantified by UV absorbance on a Nanodrop 2000c. This clone showed up just once. What antigen it recognizes has not been identified. It has no much larger one-base neighbor in the sample; base qualities were not kept.

Sequenced material: naive CD4+ T cells sorted from blood. The cell subset or site label of this sample denotes: CD45RA+ positively selected. The clonotype originates from a man aged 18 to 29 in good health.

The DNA is as follows: TGTGCCAGCAGGACCCTCAGGGGGAGTGCGTCTAACTATGGCTACACCTTC. Its translation is CASRTLRGSASNYGYTF. The rearranged chain carries TRBV28 and TRBJ1-2, and 7 junctional nucleotides match TRBD1. Its CDR3 holds 17 amino acids, cysteine through phenylalanine. CDR3 DNA is the only sequence kept; it has 51 bases, read in frame from the first base. CDR1 and CDR2 were assigned from the germline V gene as MDHEN and SYDVKM. Germline trimming amounts to 6 bases on V and 0 bases on J, with 13 as the count of junction bases outside the gene matches.